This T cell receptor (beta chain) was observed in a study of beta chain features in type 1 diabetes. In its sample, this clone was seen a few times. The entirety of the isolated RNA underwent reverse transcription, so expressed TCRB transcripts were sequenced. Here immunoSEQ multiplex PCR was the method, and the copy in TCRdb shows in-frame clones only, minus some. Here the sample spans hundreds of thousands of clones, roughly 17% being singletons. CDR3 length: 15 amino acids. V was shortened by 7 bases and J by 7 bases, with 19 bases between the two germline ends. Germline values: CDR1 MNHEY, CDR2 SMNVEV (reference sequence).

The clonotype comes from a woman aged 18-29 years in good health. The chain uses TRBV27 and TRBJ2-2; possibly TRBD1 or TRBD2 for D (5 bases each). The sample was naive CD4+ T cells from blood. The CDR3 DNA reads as TGTGCCAGCACCTCTGGGACCGGGACGTACGGGGAGCTGTTTTTT. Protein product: CASTSGTGTYGELFF.